A single sample gave rise to the 19 T cell receptor beta chains below, sequenced in a study of T cell responses to AZD1222 COVID-19 vaccine. TCRdb's copy holds only in-frame clones and misses some; the assay was immunoSEQ multiplex PCR. Found here are more than 150,000 clones, 94% of them singletons; the top ten hold approximately 0.58%. The sample here was peripheral blood, taken on day 0 of AZD1222 vaccination. The source of these receptors is an adult in good health.

The V and J genes are TRBV9 and TRBJ2-1; 9 bases match TRBD2. This CDR3 is 18 amino acids long. Germline V lookup: CDR1 SGDLS, CDR2 YYNGEE. The ends lost 1 base at V and 0 bases at J; junction bases unmatched: 8. The CDR3 sequence is CASSVLLAGLPSYNEQFF. CDR3 nucleotide sequence: TGTGCCAGCAGCGTACTGCTAGCGGGACTCCCCTCCTACAATGAGCAGTTCTTC. Full variable domain (rest looked up from reference TRBV9 and TRBJ2-1): DSGVTQTPKHLITATGQRVTLRCSPRSGDLSVYWYQQSLDQGLQFLIQYYNGEERAKGNILERFSAQQFPDLHSELNLSSLELGDSALYFCASSVLLAGLPSYNEQFFGPGTRLTVL.

The chain joins TRBV7-9 to TRBJ2-7; D unresolved. The CDR3 is made up of 13 amino acids. V lost 5 bases and J lost 3, with 11 bases in between. Germline V gene sequence: CDR1 SEHNR, CDR2 FQNEAQ (reference sequence). DNA for the CDR3: TGTGCCAGCAGCCGCGCCTCCTTCTACGAGCAGTACTTC. It codes for CASSRASFYEQYF.

The table lists this clone with a count of one. The chain is built from TRBV11-3 and TRBJ2-2; TRBD2 matches 7 bases. The junction had 8 bases not matched to a gene; V was cut back by 0 bases and J by 7 bases. Germline lookup yields CDR1 SGHNT and CDR2 YENEEA. This CDR3 region has 16 residues. In nucleotides, the CDR3 is TGTGCCAGCAGCTTAGATGCGGGAGTGGGGCACGGGGAGCTGTTTTTT. It is translated as CASSLDAGVGHGELFF. Using reference TRBV11-3 and TRBJ2-2 for the parts outside the CDR3, the full variable domain is EAGVVQSPRYKIIEKKQPVAFWCNPISGHNTLYWYLQNLGQGPELLIRYENEEAVDDSQLPKDRFSAERLKGVDSTLKIQPAELGDSAVYLCASSLDAGVGHGELFFGEGSRLTVL.

This chain connects TRBV28 to TRBJ2-2, with D uncertain. The CDR3 totals 15 residues. Looked up from germline, CDR1 is MDHEN and CDR2 is SYDVKM. Trimming cost V 6 bases and J 0 bases, with 11 bases left between them. The DNA for the CDR3 is TGTGCCAGCAGGGAAGTGTTCGCGAACACCGGGGAGCTGTTTTTT. Translated: CASREVFANTGELFF.

The V and J genes are TRBV30 and TRBJ2-1, with D unclear. The V gene lost 4 bases and the J gene lost 10 bases, with 20 bases spanning the gap. Germline V CDR1 and CDR2: GTSNPN, SVGIG (reference sequence). This CDR3 comprises 14 residues. The CDR3 sequence is CAWTASRHPMEQFF. CDR3 nucleotides: TGTGCCTGGACCGCGAGTCGTCACCCGATGGAGCAGTTCTTC.

The V and J genes are TRBV10-3 and TRBJ1-2; D is undetermined. Germline V lookup: CDR1 ENHRY, CDR2 SYGVKD. This CDR3 region has 15 residues. The V gene lost 3 bases and the J gene lost 1 base, with 12 bases spanning the gap. The CDR3 sequence: CAISESDGLNYGYTF. The CDR3 DNA follows: TGTGCCATCAGTGAATCGGACGGACTTAACTATGGCTACACCTTC.

This clone showed up just once. The chain employs TRBV6-1 and TRBJ1-5; D remains ambiguous. Looked up from germline, CDR1 is MNHNS and CDR2 is SASEGT. Trimming left V 0 bases short and J 7 bases short, with 7 bases between. CDR3 length equals 13 residues. The CDR3 DNA follows: TGTGCCAGCAGTGAAGCTGGTGGGCAGCCCCAGCATTTT. Its translation is CASSEAGGQPQHF.

This chain connects TRBV2 to TRBJ1-1; 8 bases match TRBD1. Unmatched junction bases numbered 4, after V lost 9 bases and J lost 4 bases. The CDR3 totals 12 residues. The germline CDR1 and CDR2 sequences are SNHLY and FYNNEI. The CDR3 protein is CASGQGGTEAFF. The CDR3 DNA follows: TGTGCCAGTGGACAGGGTGGCACTGAAGCTTTCTTT.

This rearrangement joins TRBV5-6 to TRBJ1-1; 9 bases are a match to TRBD1. This CDR3 has 15 amino acids. Germline-derived CDR1 and CDR2 are SGHDT and YYEEEE. V gave up 4 bases and J gave up 5 bases; unmatched junction bases: 9. The CDR3 region has the DNA TGTGCCAGCAGCGCCCAGGGACAGGGAAAAACTGAAGCTTTCTTT. This gives the protein CASSAQGQGKTEAFF.

This clone was found a few times. The V and J genes are TRBV6-1 and TRBJ1-1; D not certain. The CDR3 length is 14 residues. Per germline, CDR1 MNHNS and CDR2 SASEGT. V was cut by 0 bases and J by 7 bases, with 12 bases left in between. Here the CDR3 DNA reads TGTGCCAGCAGTGAAGCGTGGGGATGGGGTGAAGCTTTCTTT. Translated, it gives CASSEAWGWGEAFF.

The rearrangement uses TRBV27 and TRBJ2-1, with D perhaps TRBD2 (6 bases). The CDR3 has 16 amino acids. V was cut by 3 bases and J by 5 bases, with 17 bases left in between. Germline values: CDR1 MNHEY, CDR2 SMNVEV (reference sequence). The CDR3 sequence: CASSFRATRAHNEQFF. CDR3 bases: TGTGCCAGCAGTTTCCGGGCGACTAGAGCTCACAATGAGCAGTTCTTC.

This clone was detected once. The V gene is TRBV12-3 or TRBV12-4, the J gene TRBJ1-2; D gene uncertain. The CDR3 totals 13 residues. Trimming shortened V by 6 bases and J by 4 bases, and 12 bases separated the two germline ends. The CDR3 DNA follows: TGTGCCAGCAGGCCAGCCCCAGCCTATGGCTACACCTTC. This gives the protein CASRPAPAYGYTF.

CDR3 nucleotides: TGCGCCAGCAGCCCAGGACTAGCGATATCCTCTGGGGCCAACGTCCTGACTTTC. Translation gives CASSPGLAISSGANVLTF. The rearrangement links TRBV4-1 to TRBJ2-6, with 9 bases fitting TRBD2. The CDR3 consists of 18 residues. V shed 4 bases and J 0 bases; nucleotides not matched to a gene: 7. Germline CDR1 and CDR2: MGHRA and YSYEKL.

This chain uses TRBV23-1 with TRBJ2-3; D uncertain. TRBV23-1 is recorded as an ORF, its role being uncertain. This CDR3 has 15 residues. V was cut by 8 bases and J by 2 bases, with 17 bases left in between. The CDR3 reads CASATQPLHTDTQYF. CDR3 DNA: TGCGCCAGCGCTACTCAGCCCCTACACACAGATACGCAGTATTTT.

This sequence joins TRBV18 and TRBJ1-6; D not resolved. The germline V gene encodes CDR1 KGHSH and CDR2 LQKENI. The CDR3 extends over 14 amino acids. V lost 2 bases and J lost 6, with 8 bases in between. The CDR3, as DNA: TGTGCCAGCTCACCAACAATACTTAATTCACCCCTCCACTTT. This gives the protein CASSPTILNSPLHF.

This chain links TRBV19 with TRBJ1-2; possible D gene TRBD1, 5 bases. Germline CDR1 is LNHDA and CDR2 is SQIVND (reference sequence). The CDR3 spans 14 residues. Trimming took off 3 bases at V and 1 base at J, with 9 bases between the two ends. The CDR3: CASSIGGGNYGYTF. CDR3 DNA: TGTGCCAGTAGTATCGGGGGGGGTAACTATGGCTACACCTTC. Using reference TRBV19 and TRBJ1-2 for the parts outside the CDR3, the full variable domain is DGGITQSPKYLFRKEGQNVTLSCEQNLNHDAMYWYRQDPGQGLRLIYYSQIVNDFQKGDIAEGYSVSREKKESFPLTVTSAQKNPTAFYLCASSIGGGNYGYTFGSGTRLTVV.

The chain employs TRBV12-3 or TRBV12-4 and TRBJ1-3; D ambiguous. Trimming took 3 bases from V and 2 from J, leaving 5 bases between them. The CDR3 contains 13 residues. The CDR3 DNA follows: TGTGCCAGCAGTTTCCGGGCTGGAAACACCATATATTTT. Protein product: CASSFRAGNTIYF.

The chain couples TRBV6-5 to TRBJ1-1; D is unresolved. This CDR3 contains 14 residues. The germline V and J ends were trimmed by 7 bases and 1 base, with 13 bases remaining between them. Germline CDR1 reads MNHEY; CDR2 reads SVGAGI. Written as DNA, the CDR3 is TGTGCCAGCATCTCCCGGGCCTCGAACACTGAAGCTTTCTTT. Translated: CASISRASNTEAFF.

The V and J genes are TRBV5-1 and TRBJ1-2, with TRBD1 identical over 8 bases. With V trimmed by 4 bases and J by 6 bases, 11 bases remained unmatched. This CDR3 has 15 residues. Germline loops: CDR1 SGHRS, CDR2 YFSETQ. This CDR3 reads CASSLTDREGDGYTF. The DNA for the CDR3 is TGCGCCAGCAGCCTCACGGACAGGGAGGGAGATGGCTACACCTTC.